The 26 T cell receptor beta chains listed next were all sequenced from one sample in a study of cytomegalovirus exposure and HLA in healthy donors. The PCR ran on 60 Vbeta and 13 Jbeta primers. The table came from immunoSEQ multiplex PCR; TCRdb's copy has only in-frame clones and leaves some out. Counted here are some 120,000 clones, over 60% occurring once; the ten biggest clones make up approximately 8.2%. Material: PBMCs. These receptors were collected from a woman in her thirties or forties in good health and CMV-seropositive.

This CDR3 reads CASSAQGVGYTEAFF. The CDR3 bases are TGTGCCAGCAGCGCCCAGGGGGTTGGGTACACTGAAGCTTTCTTT. This chain joins TRBV7-2 and TRBJ1-1; 7 nucleotides match TRBD1. The V and J ends lost 5 bases and 3 bases, in that order; junction bases with no gene match: 9. CDR3 length: 15 amino acids. Germline V gives CDR1 SGHTA, CDR2 FQGNSA.

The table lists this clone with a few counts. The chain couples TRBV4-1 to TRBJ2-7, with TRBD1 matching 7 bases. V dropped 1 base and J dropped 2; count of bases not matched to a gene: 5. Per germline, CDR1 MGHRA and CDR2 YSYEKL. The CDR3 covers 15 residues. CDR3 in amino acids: CASSQAGTDTYEQYF. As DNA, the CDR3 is TGCGCCAGCAGCCAAGCCGGGACAGATACCTACGAGCAGTACTTC.

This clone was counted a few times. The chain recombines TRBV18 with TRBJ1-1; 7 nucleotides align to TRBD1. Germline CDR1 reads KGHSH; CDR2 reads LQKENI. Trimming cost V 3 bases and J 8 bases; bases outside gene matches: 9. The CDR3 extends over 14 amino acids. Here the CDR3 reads CASSPNRGSEEAFF. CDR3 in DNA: TGTGCCAGCTCACCTAACAGGGGTAGTGAAGAAGCTTTCTTT.

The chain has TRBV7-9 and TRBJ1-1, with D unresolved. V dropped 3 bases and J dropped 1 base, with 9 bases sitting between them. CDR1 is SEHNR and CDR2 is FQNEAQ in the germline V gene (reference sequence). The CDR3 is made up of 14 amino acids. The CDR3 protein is CASSFERENTEAFF. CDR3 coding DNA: TGTGCCAGCAGCTTCGAGCGAGAGAACACTGAAGCTTTCTTT. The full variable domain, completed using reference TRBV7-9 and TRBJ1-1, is DTGVSQNPRHKITKRGQNVTFRCDPISEHNRLYWYRQTLGQGPEFLTYFQNEAQLEKSRLLSDRFSAERPKGSFSTLEIQRTEQGDSAMYLCASSFERENTEAFFGQGTRLTVV.

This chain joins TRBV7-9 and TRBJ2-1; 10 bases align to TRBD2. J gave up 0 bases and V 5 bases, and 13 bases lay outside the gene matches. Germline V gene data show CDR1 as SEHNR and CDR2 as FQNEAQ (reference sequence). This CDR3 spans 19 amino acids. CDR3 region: CASSPRAKIAGGSYNEQFF. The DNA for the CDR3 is TGTGCCAGCAGCCCGCGGGCTAAAATAGCGGGGGGCTCCTACAATGAGCAGTTCTTC.

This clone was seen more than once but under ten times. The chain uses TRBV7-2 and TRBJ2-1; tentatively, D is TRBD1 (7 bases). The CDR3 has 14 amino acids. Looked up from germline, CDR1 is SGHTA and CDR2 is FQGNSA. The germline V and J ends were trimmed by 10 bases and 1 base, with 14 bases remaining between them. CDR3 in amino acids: CATHAGGSYNEQFF. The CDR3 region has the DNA TGTGCCACCCACGCAGGGGGGTCCTACAATGAGCAGTTCTTC.

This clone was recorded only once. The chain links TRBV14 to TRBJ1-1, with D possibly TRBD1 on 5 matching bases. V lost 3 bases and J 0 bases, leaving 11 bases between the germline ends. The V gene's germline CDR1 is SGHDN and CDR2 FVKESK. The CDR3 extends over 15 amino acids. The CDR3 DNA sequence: TGTGCCAGCAGCCAGGCGGGACGCTTGAACACTGAAGCTTTCTTT. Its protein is CASSQAGRLNTEAFF.

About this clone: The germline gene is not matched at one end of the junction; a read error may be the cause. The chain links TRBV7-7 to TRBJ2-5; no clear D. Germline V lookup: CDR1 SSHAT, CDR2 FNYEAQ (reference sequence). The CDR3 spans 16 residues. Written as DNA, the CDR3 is TGTGCTAGCAGCTTAGAGCACTTCGCCCCTCAAGAGACCCAGTACTTC. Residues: CASSLEHFAPQETQYF.

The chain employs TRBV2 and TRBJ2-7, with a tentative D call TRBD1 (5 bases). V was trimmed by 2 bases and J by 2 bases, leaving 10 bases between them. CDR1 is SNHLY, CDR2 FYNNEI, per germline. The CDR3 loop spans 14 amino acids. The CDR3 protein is CASSEWGQTYEQYF. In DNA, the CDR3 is TGTGCCAGCAGTGAATGGGGCCAGACCTACGAGCAGTACTTC.

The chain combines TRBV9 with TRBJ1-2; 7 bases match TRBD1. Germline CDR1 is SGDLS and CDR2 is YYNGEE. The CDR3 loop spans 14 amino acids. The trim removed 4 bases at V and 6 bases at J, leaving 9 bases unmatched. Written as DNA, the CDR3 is TGTGCCAGCAGCCCTAGACAGGGTATAAATGGCTACACCTTC. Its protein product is CASSPRQGINGYTF.

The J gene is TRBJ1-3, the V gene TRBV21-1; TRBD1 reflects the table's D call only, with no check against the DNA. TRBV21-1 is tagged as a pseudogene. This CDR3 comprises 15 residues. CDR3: CASSKEGAFGNTIYF. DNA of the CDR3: TGTGCCAGCAGCAAGGAGGGGGCATTCGGAAACACCATATATTTT.

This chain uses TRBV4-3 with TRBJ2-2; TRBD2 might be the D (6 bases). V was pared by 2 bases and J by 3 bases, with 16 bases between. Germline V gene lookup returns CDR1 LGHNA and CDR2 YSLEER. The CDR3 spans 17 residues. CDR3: CASSQLARRVDTGELFF. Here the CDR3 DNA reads TGCGCCAGCAGCCAATTAGCGAGGAGGGTGGACACCGGGGAGCTGTTTTTT.

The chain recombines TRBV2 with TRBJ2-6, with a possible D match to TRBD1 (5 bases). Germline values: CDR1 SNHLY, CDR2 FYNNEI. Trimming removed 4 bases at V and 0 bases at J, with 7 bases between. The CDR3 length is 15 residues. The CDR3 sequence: CASSGQISGANVLTF. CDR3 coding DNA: TGTGCCAGCAGTGGACAGATCTCTGGGGCCAACGTCCTGACTTTC.

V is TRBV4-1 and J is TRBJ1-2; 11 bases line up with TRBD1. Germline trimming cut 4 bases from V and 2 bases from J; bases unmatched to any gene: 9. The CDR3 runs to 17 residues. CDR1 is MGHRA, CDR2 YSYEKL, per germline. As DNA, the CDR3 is TGCGCCAGCAGCCCTGGACAGGGGGCAACCCGAAACTATGGCTACACCTTC. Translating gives CASSPGQGATRNYGYTF.

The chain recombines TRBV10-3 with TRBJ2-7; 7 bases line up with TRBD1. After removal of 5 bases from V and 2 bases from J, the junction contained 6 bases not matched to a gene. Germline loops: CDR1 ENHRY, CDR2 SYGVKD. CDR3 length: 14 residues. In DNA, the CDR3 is TGTGCCATCAGTCACCGGACAGGACCCTACGAGCAGTACTTC. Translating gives CAISHRTGPYEQYF.

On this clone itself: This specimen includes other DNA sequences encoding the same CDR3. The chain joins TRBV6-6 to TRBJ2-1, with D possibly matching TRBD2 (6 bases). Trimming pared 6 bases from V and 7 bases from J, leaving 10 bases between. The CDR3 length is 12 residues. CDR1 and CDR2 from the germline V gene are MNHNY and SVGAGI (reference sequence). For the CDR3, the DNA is TGTGCCAGCAGCCCTGCGGGAAATGAGCAGTTCTTC. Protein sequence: CASSPAGNEQFF.

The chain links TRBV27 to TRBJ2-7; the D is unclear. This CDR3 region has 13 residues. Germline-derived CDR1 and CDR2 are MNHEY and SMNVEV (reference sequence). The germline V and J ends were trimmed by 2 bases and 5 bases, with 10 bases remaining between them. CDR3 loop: CASSLNSLNEQYF. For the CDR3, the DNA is TGTGCCAGCAGTTTAAACAGCCTCAACGAGCAGTACTTC.

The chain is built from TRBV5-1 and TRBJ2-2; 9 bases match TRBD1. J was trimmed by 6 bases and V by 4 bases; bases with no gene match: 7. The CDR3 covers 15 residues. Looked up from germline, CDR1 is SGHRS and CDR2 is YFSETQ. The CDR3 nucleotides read TGCGCCAGCAGCGTACAGGGGGCGCCGGCCGGGGAGCTGTTTTTT. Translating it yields CASSVQGAPAGELFF.

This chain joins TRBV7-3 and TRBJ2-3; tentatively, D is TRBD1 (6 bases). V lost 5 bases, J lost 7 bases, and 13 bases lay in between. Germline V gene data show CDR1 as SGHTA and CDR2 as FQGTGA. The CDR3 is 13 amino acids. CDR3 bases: TGTGCCAGCAGCCGACAGGTGGGAAATACGCAGTATTTT. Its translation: CASSRQVGNTQYF. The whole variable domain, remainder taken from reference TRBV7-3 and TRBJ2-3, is GAGVSQTPSNKVTEKGKYVELRCDPISGHTALYWYRQSLGQGPEFLIYFQGTGAADDSGLPNDRFFAVRPEGSVSTLKIQRTERGDSAVYLCASSRQVGNTQYFGPGTRLTVL.

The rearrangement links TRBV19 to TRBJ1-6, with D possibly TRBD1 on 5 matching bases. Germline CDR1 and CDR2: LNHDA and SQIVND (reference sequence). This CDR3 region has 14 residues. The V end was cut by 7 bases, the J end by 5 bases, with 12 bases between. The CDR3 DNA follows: TGTGCCAGTATGCCGGGGGGGAATAATTCACCCCTCCACTTT. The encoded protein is CASMPGGNNSPLHF.

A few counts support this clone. The DNA of the CDR3 is TGTGCCAGCAGCTCCCAAATGAACACTGAAGCTTTCTTT. Encoded protein: CASSSQMNTEAFF. The chain recombines TRBV7-9 with TRBJ1-1; D gene ambiguous. The V end was cut by 4 bases, the J end by 0 bases, with 6 bases between. The germline V gene encodes CDR1 SEHNR and CDR2 FQNEAQ (reference sequence). CDR3 length: 13 residues.

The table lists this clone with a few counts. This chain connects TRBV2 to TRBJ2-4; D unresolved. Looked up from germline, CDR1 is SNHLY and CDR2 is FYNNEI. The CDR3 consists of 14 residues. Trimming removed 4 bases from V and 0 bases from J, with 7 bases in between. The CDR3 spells CASSGELAKNIQYF. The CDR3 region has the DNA TGTGCCAGCAGTGGAGAGCTAGCCAAAAACATTCAGTACTTC.

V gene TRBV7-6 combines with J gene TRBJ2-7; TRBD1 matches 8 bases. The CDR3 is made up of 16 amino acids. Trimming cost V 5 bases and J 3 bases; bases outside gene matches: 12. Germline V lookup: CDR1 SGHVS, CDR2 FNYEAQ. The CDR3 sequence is CASSARTGSGVYEQYF. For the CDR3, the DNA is TGTGCCAGCAGCGCCCGGACAGGGAGTGGTGTCTACGAGCAGTACTTC.

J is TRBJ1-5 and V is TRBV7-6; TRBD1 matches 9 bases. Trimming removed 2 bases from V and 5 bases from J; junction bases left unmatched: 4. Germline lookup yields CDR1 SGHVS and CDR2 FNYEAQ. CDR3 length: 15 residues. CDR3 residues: CASSLTGQGHQPQHF. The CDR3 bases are TGTGCCAGCAGCTTAACAGGACAGGGGCATCAGCCCCAGCATTTT.

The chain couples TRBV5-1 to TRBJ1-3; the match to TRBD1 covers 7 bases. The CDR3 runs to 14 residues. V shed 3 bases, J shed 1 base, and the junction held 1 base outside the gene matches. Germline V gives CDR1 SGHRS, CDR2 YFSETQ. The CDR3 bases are TGCGCCAGCAGCTCGACAGGGTCTGGAAACACCATATATTTT. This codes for CASSSTGSGNTIYF.

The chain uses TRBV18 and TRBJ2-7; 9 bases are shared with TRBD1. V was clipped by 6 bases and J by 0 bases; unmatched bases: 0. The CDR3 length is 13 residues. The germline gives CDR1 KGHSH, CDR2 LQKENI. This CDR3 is CASSGQGSYEQYF. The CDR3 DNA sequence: TGTGCCAGCTCGGGACAGGGCTCCTACGAGCAGTACTTC. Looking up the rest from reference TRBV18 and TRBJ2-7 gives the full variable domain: NAGVMQNPRHLVRRRGQEARLRCSPMKGHSHVYWYRQLPEEGLKFMVYLQKENIIDESGMPKERFSAEFPKEGPSILRIQQVVRGDSAAYFCASSGQGSYEQYFGPGTRLTVT.